The next 29 T cell receptor beta chains were all read from a single sample in a study of blood T cell repertoires in COVID-19. The data were produced by immunoSEQ multiplex PCR, yet TCRdb's version contains in-frame clones alone and is incomplete. The table has roughly 8,700 clones, approximately 86% seen once; the top ten hold around 7.8%. Input material: peripheral blood. These receptors came from a human donor with active COVID-19. The donor label of this sample is uncertain.

This chain connects TRBV28 to TRBJ2-6; 13 nucleotides match TRBD2. The CDR3 sequence is 19 residues long. V shed 5 bases, J shed 0 bases, and the junction held 7 bases outside the gene matches. Germline CDR1 reads MDHEN; CDR2 reads SYDVKM. CDR3 protein: CASSTGLAGDISGANVLTF. The CDR3 coding sequence is TGTGCCAGCAGTACCGGACTAGCGGGGGACATCTCTGGGGCCAACGTCCTGACTTTC.

The V gene is TRBV30, the J gene TRBJ2-2; TRBD1 agrees at 9 bases. Germline V gives CDR1 GTSNPN, CDR2 SVGIG (reference sequence). Trimming removed 2 bases from V and 5 bases from J; junction bases left unmatched: 9. The CDR3 sequence is 16 residues long. This CDR3 is CAWSTGTGIRTGELFF. CDR3 DNA sequence: TGTGCCTGGAGTACCGGGACAGGGATCAGGACCGGGGAGCTGTTTTTT.

J is TRBJ2-3 and V is TRBV28, with a weak D call TRBD1 (6 bases). V gave up 0 bases and J gave up 2 bases, with 15 bases separating them. This CDR3 is 17 amino acids long. Germline lookup yields CDR1 MDHEN and CDR2 SYDVKM. CDR3 DNA: TGTGCCAGCAGTTTATGGATGGAGACAGGCACCACAGATACGCAGTATTTT. This sequence encodes CASSLWMETGTTDTQYF.

This sequence joins TRBV25-1 and TRBJ2-7, with TRBD2 matching 8 bases. This CDR3 has 14 amino acids. Germline V gene sequence: CDR1 MGHDK, CDR2 SYGVNS. The trim removed 4 bases at V and 5 bases at J, leaving 7 bases unmatched. CDR3 loop: CASSVGRGRDEQYF. The CDR3 nucleotides read TGTGCCAGCAGTGTCGGGAGGGGTCGTGACGAGCAGTACTTC.

The chain recombines TRBV27 with TRBJ2-7, with TRBD2 matching 7 bases. CDR3 length: 14 residues. V was pared by 5 bases and J by 3 bases, with 7 bases of the junction left unmatched. Germline lookup yields CDR1 MNHEY and CDR2 SMNVEV (reference sequence). The chain's CDR3 is CASSHMGGFYEQYV. The CDR3 DNA sequence: TGTGCCAGCAGTCACATGGGGGGGTTCTACGAGCAGTACGTC.

V is TRBV19 and J is TRBJ2-1; D call uncertain. CDR1 LNHDA and CDR2 SQIVND come from the germline V gene (reference sequence). The CDR3 contains 13 residues. V was trimmed by 8 bases and J by 2 bases, leaving 10 bases between them. DNA for the CDR3: TGTGCCAGTTCCAGGTTTACCTACAATGAGCAGTTCTTC. Translated, it gives CASSRFTYNEQFF.

In its sample, this clone was seen once. The chain joins TRBV5-1 to TRBJ2-7, with a tentative D call TRBD1 (5 bases). CDR1 SGHRS and CDR2 YFSETQ come from the germline V gene. The CDR3 is 14 amino acids. V lost 0 bases to trimming and J lost 2 bases, with 9 bases between them. In nucleotides, the CDR3 is TGCGCCAGCAGCTTGGATCCAGGGCCCTACGAGCAGTACTTC. Its protein product is CASSLDPGPYEQYF.

The gene calls are TRBV7-9 and TRBJ2-2, with D unresolved. Germline V gene sequence: CDR1 SEHNR, CDR2 FQNEAQ (reference sequence). There are 13 residues in the CDR3. The germline V and J ends were trimmed by 1 base and 7 bases, with 7 bases remaining between them. The CDR3 sequence: CASSLVLHGELFF. DNA for the CDR3: TGTGCCAGCAGCTTAGTACTGCACGGGGAGCTGTTTTTT.

The chain has TRBV5-1 and TRBJ2-2; the match to TRBD1 covers 8 bases. This CDR3 has 16 residues. V shed 4 bases and J 4 bases; nucleotides not matched to a gene: 9. From germline, CDR1 is SGHRS and CDR2 YFSETQ. The DNA for the CDR3 is TGCGCCAGCAGCCGAGGTGGACAGGGAACCACCGGGGAGCTGTTTTTT. Residues: CASSRGGQGTTGELFF.

This chain uses TRBV9 with TRBJ2-3; 12 nucleotides align to TRBD2. The germline gives CDR1 SGDLS, CDR2 YYNGEE. The CDR3 sequence is 16 residues long. Trimming cost V 3 bases and J 2 bases; bases outside gene matches: 4. The CDR3 region has the DNA TGTGCCAGCAGCGCGCCTAGCGGGGGGGCCACAGATACGCAGTATTTT. Translation gives CASSAPSGGATDTQYF.

The chain uses TRBV20-1 and TRBJ1-4; tentatively, D is TRBD1 (5 bases). V lost 3 bases to trimming and J lost 3 bases, with 14 bases between them. Germline V CDR1 and CDR2: DFQATT, SNEGSKA (reference sequence). This CDR3 has 15 residues. The CDR3 sequence: CSASRGNGANEKLFF. In DNA, the CDR3 is TGCAGTGCTAGTCGGGGGAATGGGGCTAATGAAAAACTGTTTTTT.

This clone was recorded a few times. This chain links TRBV30 with TRBJ1-5; D is possibly TRBD1 (6 bases). Germline V gene lookup returns CDR1 GTSNPN and CDR2 SVGIG (reference sequence). Trimming cost V 3 bases and J 6 bases, with 15 bases left between them. The CDR3 spans 14 residues. The CDR3, as DNA: TGTGCCTGGAGCGAGACCAGGGGCAGTCAGCCCCAGCATTTT. Translation gives CAWSETRGSQPQHF.

This clone was counted a few times. The chain recombines TRBV14 with TRBJ2-1, with D possibly matching TRBD2 (5 bases). Germline loops: CDR1 SGHDN, CDR2 FVKESK. The CDR3 is 14 residues long. V lost 3 bases to trimming and J lost 9 bases, with 15 bases between them. CDR3 nucleotide sequence: TGTGCCAGCAGCCAGGGTAGCGTTTTAAGTGAGCAGTTCTTC. It codes for CASSQGSVLSEQFF.

This clone appeared a single time. The chain links TRBV20-1 to TRBJ1-2, with D possibly matching TRBD1 (6 bases). The CDR3 loop spans 13 amino acids. Germline CDR1 and CDR2: DFQATT and SNEGSKA (reference sequence). With 3 bases removed from V and 0 bases from J, the gap between germline ends came to 8 bases. CDR3 DNA: TGCAGTGCTAGTCGGACAGCTAACTATGGCTACACCTTC. It encodes CSASRTANYGYTF.

The chain combines TRBV5-1 with TRBJ2-3, with 8 bases that match TRBD2. CDR3 length: 17 residues. Trimming at V came to 3 bases and at J to 2 bases, leaving 11 bases not matched to a gene. Germline V gene lookup returns CDR1 SGHRS and CDR2 YFSETQ. The CDR3 DNA follows: TGCGCCAGCAGCTACTCTAGCGGGTCGACTTACACAGATACGCAGTATTTT. It is translated as CASSYSSGSTYTDTQYF.

J is TRBJ2-3 and V is TRBV6-4; 9 nucleotides align to TRBD2. CDR3 size: 14 residues. V dropped 5 bases and J dropped 4; count of bases not matched to a gene: 4. Germline lookup yields CDR1 MRHNA and CDR2 SNTAGT. CDR3 bases: TGTGCCAGCAGTCGCGGGGGGGCCCCAGATACGCAGTATTTT. As protein: CASSRGGAPDTQYF.

This clone was seen a single time. The CDR3 DNA follows: TGTGCCAGCAGTTGGGGTGGGAGAGTCACTGAAGCTTTCTTT. This sequence encodes CASSWGGRVTEAFF. V is TRBV6-2 or TRBV6-3 and J is TRBJ1-1; the D is unclear. Germline loops: CDR1 MNHEY, CDR2 SVGEGT. The CDR3 runs to 14 residues. V lost 4 bases to trimming and J lost 4 bases, with 13 bases between them.

The chain links TRBV5-1 to TRBJ2-6; 10 bases are a match to TRBD2. Per the germline V gene, CDR1 is SGHRS and CDR2 is YFSETQ. The CDR3 consists of 16 residues. V was pared by 2 bases and J by 3 bases, with 2 bases of the junction left unmatched. CDR3 sequence: CASSFSGGSGANVLTF. The CDR3 nucleotides are TGCGCCAGCAGCTTTAGCGGGGGGAGTGGGGCCAACGTCCTGACTTTC.

This clone showed up just once. The chain has TRBV6-2 or TRBV6-3 and TRBJ1-6, with 8 nucleotides matching TRBD1. The CDR3 is 15 residues long. J was trimmed by 7 bases and V by 2 bases; bases with no gene match: 4. Germline V gives CDR1 MNHEY, CDR2 SVGEGT. CDR3 nucleotides: TGTGCCAGCAGTTACCTCCCAGGGGGCAATTCACCCCTCCACTTT. Protein: CASSYLPGGNSPLHF.

This chain links TRBV5-6 with TRBJ2-3; 7 nucleotides agree with TRBD1. Trimming at V came to 0 bases and at J to 2 bases, leaving 6 bases not matched to a gene. Germline CDR1 and CDR2: SGHDT and YYEEEE. This CDR3 has 16 residues. The CDR3 DNA follows: TGTGCCAGCAGCTTGGATGGACAGGAATACACAGATACGCAGTATTTT. Translated: CASSLDGQEYTDTQYF.

The chain has TRBV6-4 and TRBJ2-1; TRBD2 agrees at 9 bases. Germline CDR1 is MRHNA and CDR2 is SNTAGT. The CDR3 totals 18 residues. Unmatched junction bases numbered 18, after V lost 8 bases and J lost 4 bases. The CDR3 is CASPPWVTSGGKYNEQFF. In nucleotides, the CDR3 is TGTGCCAGCCCCCCTTGGGTGACTAGCGGAGGGAAGTACAATGAGCAGTTCTTC.

This clone is labeled as large. The chain carries TRBV6-5 and TRBJ2-2; perhaps TRBD1 as D (6 bases). Trimming pared 5 bases from V and 5 bases from J, leaving 15 bases between. The CDR3 loop spans 15 amino acids. Looked up from germline, CDR1 is MNHEY and CDR2 is SVGAGI. This CDR3 is CASSIDRSITGELFF. For the CDR3, the DNA is TGTGCCAGCAGTATCGACAGGAGCATAACCGGGGAGCTGTTTTTT.

This clone was picked up one time. The chain is built from TRBV20-1 and TRBJ2-7; D not resolved. This CDR3 region has 11 residues. Germline V gene sequence: CDR1 DFQATT, CDR2 SNEGSKA (reference sequence). Trimming took off 3 bases at V and 3 bases at J, with 6 bases between the two ends. The CDR3 coding sequence is TGCAGTGCTAGTAGAGACTACGAGCAGTACTTC. Translating gives CSASRDYEQYF.

The chain joins TRBV5-1 to TRBJ2-3; 9 bases agree with TRBD1. The CDR3 runs to 15 residues. V was clipped by 5 bases and J by 1 base; unmatched bases: 5. Per the germline V gene, CDR1 is SGHRS and CDR2 is YFSETQ. This chain's CDR3 is CASRSRTGGTDTQYF. Here the CDR3 DNA reads TGCGCCAGCAGATCTAGGACAGGGGGCACAGATACGCAGTATTTT.

This chain uses TRBV27 with TRBJ2-7; a weak D match, TRBD2 (5 bases). Germline V CDR1 and CDR2: MNHEY, SMNVEV (reference sequence). The CDR3 length is 15 residues. The V end was cut by 2 bases, the J end by 4 bases, with 15 bases between. As DNA, the CDR3 is TGTGCCAGCAGTTTAAACTCCTTCGGGGTTTACGAGCAGTACTTC. Amino acid sequence: CASSLNSFGVYEQYF.

The rearrangement links TRBV6-2 or TRBV6-3 to TRBJ1-5, with TRBD1 identical over 12 bases. CDR1 is MNHEY, CDR2 SVGEGT, per germline. After removal of 6 bases from V and 1 base from J, the junction contained 13 bases not matched to a gene. CDR3 length: 19 residues. CDR3 DNA sequence: TGTGCCAGCAGCCTTGACCGGGACAGGGGGCTACTAAGCAATCAGCCCCAGCATTTT. Its translation is CASSLDRDRGLLSNQPQHF.

The chain recombines TRBV2 with TRBJ2-1, with a possible D match to TRBD1 (6 bases). CDR3 length: 15 amino acids. V lost 6 bases and J lost 1, with 13 bases in between. Germline V CDR1 and CDR2: SNHLY, FYNNEI. As DNA, the CDR3 is TGTGCCAGCAGCTCGACAGGCCAGTCCTACAATGAGCAGTTCTTC. Its protein is CASSSTGQSYNEQFF.

For the CDR3, the DNA is TGCAGTGCTAGTCGAGAGTTCTCCTACAATGAGCAGTTCTTC. This codes for CSASREFSYNEQFF. V usage is TRBV20-1 and J usage is TRBJ2-1, with D unclear. This CDR3 has 14 residues. Germline CDR1 and CDR2: DFQATT and SNEGSKA (reference sequence). V lost 3 bases and J lost 0, with 9 bases in between.

The genes are TRBV5-1 and TRBJ1-2, with TRBD1 identical over 10 bases. After removal of 4 bases from V and 1 base from J, the junction contained 4 bases not matched to a gene. Germline assignment: CDR1 SGHRS and CDR2 YFSETQ. This CDR3 is built from 15 residues. The CDR3 loop reads CASSPWTGGNYGYTF. In DNA, the CDR3 is TGCGCCAGCAGCCCGTGGACAGGGGGTAACTATGGCTACACCTTC.